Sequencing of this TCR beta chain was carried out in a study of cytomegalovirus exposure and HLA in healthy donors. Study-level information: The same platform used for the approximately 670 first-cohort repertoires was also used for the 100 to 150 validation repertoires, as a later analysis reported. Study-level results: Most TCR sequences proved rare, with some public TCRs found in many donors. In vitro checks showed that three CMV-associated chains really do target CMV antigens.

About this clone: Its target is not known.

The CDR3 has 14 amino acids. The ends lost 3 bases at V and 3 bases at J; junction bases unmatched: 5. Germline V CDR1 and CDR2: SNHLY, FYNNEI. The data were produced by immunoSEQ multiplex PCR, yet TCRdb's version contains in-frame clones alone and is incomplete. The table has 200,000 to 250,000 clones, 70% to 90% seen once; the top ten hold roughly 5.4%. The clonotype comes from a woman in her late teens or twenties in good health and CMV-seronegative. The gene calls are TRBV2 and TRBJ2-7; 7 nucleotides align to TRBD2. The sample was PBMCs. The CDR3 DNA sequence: TGTGCCAGCAGTGAGAGCGGGACGTACTACGAGCAGTACTTC. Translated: CASSESGTYYEQYF.